Listed below are T cell receptor beta chains from one sample, sequenced in a study of blood T cells in healthy people across ages. TCRdb ran MiXCR on the 5' RACE reads and lists one entry per CDR3 protein. The profile covers about 1.8 million distinct CDR3 sequences, with less than 50% appearing a single time and 2.1% taken by the ten largest. Sequencing was done on a sample of blood. Source of these receptors: a woman aged 35 to 49 in good health. Each CDR3 is given with its conserved first and last residue. The D gene is left open where the match is weak. Expanded clones get a size class; other rows say once, few or many, or leave the size out.

d_call	clone_size	v_call	j_call	cdr3_length	cdr3_aa	cdr3_nt
NA	NA	TRBV4-2	TRBJ2-7	13	CASSDLQSYEQYF	TGTGCCAGCAGTGACCTACAGTCCTACGAGCAGTACTTC
NA	few	TRBV20-1	TRBJ2-5	11	CSAKLKETQYF	TGCAGTGCGAAACTTAAAGAGACCCAGTACTTC
NA	few	TRBV2	TRBJ2-5	13	CASSGNTVWEQYF	TGTGCCAGCAGTGGTAATACGGTCTGGGAGCAGTACTTC
NA	NA	TRBV20-1	TRBJ2-7	11	CSARVVSEQYF	TGCAGTGCTAGAGTGGTGAGTGAGCAGTACTTC
NA	few	TRBV5-1	TRBJ2-7	16	CASSPTGTVGGYEQYF	TGCGCCAGCAGCCCGACCGGGACAGTGGGAGGATACGAGCAGTACTTC
NA	once	TRBV6-1	TRBJ2-3	14	CATRQDLSTDTQYF	TGTGCCACCCGGCAGGACCTTAGCACAGATACGCAGTATTTT
TRBD2	few	TRBV20-1	TRBJ2-1	16	CSASLIRGGPYNEQFF	TGCAGTGCTAGTCTTATCCGGGGGGGCCCTTACAATGAGCAGTTCTTC
NA	NA	TRBV7-9	TRBJ1-1	16	CASSLKARDTNTEAFF	TGTGCCAGCAGCTTAAAAGCCCGGGACACCAACACTGAAGCTTTCTTT
NA	NA	TRBV27	TRBJ2-7	15	CASSLSSRGRDEQYF	TGTGCCAGCAGTTTATCTTCGAGGGGTCGGGACGAGCAGTACTTC
TRBD1	NA	TRBV5-1	TRBJ2-3	16	CASSHGTGGSRDTQYF	TGCGCCAGCAGCCACGGGACAGGGGGCAGTAGAGATACGCAGTATTTT
NA	few	TRBV18	TRBJ2-7	14	CASSPVSDSYEQYF	TGTGCCAGCTCACCTGTTAGCGATTCCTACGAGCAGTACTTC
NA	few	TRBV6-1	TRBJ2-1	15	CASIEWGRRDNEQFF	TGTGCCAGCATTGAGTGGGGTAGAAGGGACAATGAGCAGTTCTTC
NA	NA	TRBV11-1	TRBJ2-7	16	CASSLGLGDGSYEQYF	TGTGCCAGCAGCTTAGGATTGGGGGACGGATCCTACGAGCAGTACTTC
TRBD1	NA	TRBV6-2/TRBV6-3	TRBJ2-3	16	CASRSPPGQGIDTQYF	TGTGCCAGCAGATCCCCCCCGGGACAGGGCATAGATACGCAGTATTTT
NA	NA	TRBV12-3/TRBV12-4	TRBJ1-2	12	CASSAREAGYTF	TGTGCCAGCAGTGCCAGGGAGGCTGGCTACACCTTC
NA	few	TRBV12-3/TRBV12-4	TRBJ1-4	16	CASSLLSGSRNEKLFF	TGTGCCAGCAGTTTATTATCCGGGTCTCGTAATGAAAAACTGTTTTTT
TRBD2	few	TRBV7-9	TRBJ2-1	13	CASSYRDYQGQFF	TGTGCCAGCAGCTACCGGGACTATCAAGGGCAGTTCTTC
TRBD1	NA	TRBV13	TRBJ2-3	15	CAISLGTGVTDTQYF	TGTGCCATCAGCTTAGGGACAGGGGTGACAGATACGCAGTATTTT
TRBD1	few	TRBV15	TRBJ2-5	14	CATSTRGFGMEQYF	TGTGCCACCAGCACCAGGGGGTTTGGTATGGAGCAGTACTTC
TRBD1	NA	TRBV7-9	TRBJ1-2	15	CASSLMTGGDYGYTF	TGTGCCAGCAGCTTAATGACAGGGGGGGACTATGGCTACACCTTC
NA	NA	TRBV9	TRBJ2-1	12	CASSVALDEQFF	TGTGCCAGCAGCGTTGCCCTCGATGAGCAGTTCTTC
TRBD2	NA	TRBV6-5	TRBJ2-1	18	CASSYSRTSGGFYNEQFF	TGTGCCAGCAGTTACTCCCGGACTAGCGGGGGGTTCTACAATGAGCAGTTCTTC
TRBD2	NA	TRBV13	TRBJ2-7	14	CASSLVGGGGEQYF	TGTGCCAGCAGCTTAGTGGGCGGGGGAGGGGAGCAGTACTTC
NA	few	TRBV28	TRBJ2-1	16	CASSLSLRVSYNEQFF	TGTGCCAGCAGTTTATCCCTCAGGGTTTCGTACAATGAGCAGTTCTTC
NA	NA	TRBV27	TRBJ2-7	13	CASSHQLRGEQYF	TGTGCCAGCAGTCACCAGCTCAGGGGAGAGCAGTACTTC
TRBD1	NA	TRBV11-2	TRBJ1-2	16	CASSAGQGARSYGYTF	TGTGCCAGCAGCGCTGGACAGGGGGCGAGGAGCTATGGCTACACCTTC
NA	few	TRBV29-1	TRBJ2-3	13	CSVEVSYTDTQYF	TGCAGCGTTGAAGTCAGTTACACAGATACGCAGTATTTT
TRBD1	NA	TRBV2	TRBJ2-5	15	CASRPGQGAEETQYF	TGTGCCTCAAGGCCAGGACAGGGGGCTGAAGAGACCCAGTACTTC
TRBD2	few	TRBV27	TRBJ2-4	14	CASSSPSGVNIQYF	TGTGCCAGCAGTTCCCCTAGCGGGGTAAACATTCAGTACTTC